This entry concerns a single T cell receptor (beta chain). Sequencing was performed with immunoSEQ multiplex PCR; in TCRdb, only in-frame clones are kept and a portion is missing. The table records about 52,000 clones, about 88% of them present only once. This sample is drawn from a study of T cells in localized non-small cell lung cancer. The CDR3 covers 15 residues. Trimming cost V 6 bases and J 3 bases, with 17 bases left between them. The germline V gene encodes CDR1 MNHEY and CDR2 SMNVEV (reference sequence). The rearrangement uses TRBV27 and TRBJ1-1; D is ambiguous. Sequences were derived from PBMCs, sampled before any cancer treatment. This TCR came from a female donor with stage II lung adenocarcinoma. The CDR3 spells CASSLKGVGYTEAFF. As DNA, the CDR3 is TGTGCCAGCAGCCTAAAGGGCGTGGGGTACACTGAAGCTTTCTTT.